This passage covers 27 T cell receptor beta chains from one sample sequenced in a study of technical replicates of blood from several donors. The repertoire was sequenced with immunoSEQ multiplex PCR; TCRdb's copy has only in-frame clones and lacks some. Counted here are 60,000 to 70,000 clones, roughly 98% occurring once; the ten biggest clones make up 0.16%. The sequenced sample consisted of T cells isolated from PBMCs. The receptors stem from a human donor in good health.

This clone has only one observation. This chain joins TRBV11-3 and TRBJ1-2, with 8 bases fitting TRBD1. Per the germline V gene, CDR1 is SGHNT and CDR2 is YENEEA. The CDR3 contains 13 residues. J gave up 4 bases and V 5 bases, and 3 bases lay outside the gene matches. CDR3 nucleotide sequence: TGTGCCAGCAGCCAGGGACAGGTCTATGGCTACACCTTC. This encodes CASSQGQVYGYTF.

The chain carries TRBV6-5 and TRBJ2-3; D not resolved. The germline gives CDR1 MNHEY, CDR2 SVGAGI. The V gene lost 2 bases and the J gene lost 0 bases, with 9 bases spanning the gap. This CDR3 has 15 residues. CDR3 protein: CASSYQTASTDTQYF. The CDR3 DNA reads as TGTGCCAGCAGTTACCAAACTGCTAGCACAGATACGCAGTATTTT.

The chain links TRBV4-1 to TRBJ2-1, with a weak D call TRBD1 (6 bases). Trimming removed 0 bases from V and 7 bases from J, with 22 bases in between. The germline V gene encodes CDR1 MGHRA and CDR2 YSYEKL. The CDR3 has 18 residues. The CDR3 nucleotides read TGCGCCAGCAGCCAAGATCTCCCCCCGCGCGTACAGGGTAATGAGCAGTTCTTC. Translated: CASSQDLPPRVQGNEQFF.

For the CDR3, the DNA is TGTGCCAGCAGCGACCCAGGGGGCACGAGCACTGAAGCTTTCTTT. Protein product: CASSDPGGTSTEAFF. The chain uses TRBV9 and TRBJ1-1; 8 positions match TRBD1. The V gene end was trimmed by 3 bases and the J gene end by 4 bases; junction bases not matched to a gene: 8. Looked up from germline, CDR1 is SGDLS and CDR2 is YYNGEE. This CDR3 is built from 15 residues.

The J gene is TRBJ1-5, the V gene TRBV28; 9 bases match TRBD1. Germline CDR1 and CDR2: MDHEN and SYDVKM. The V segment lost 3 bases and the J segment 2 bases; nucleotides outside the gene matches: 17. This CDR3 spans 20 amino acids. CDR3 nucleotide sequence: TGTGCCAGCAGTTTGCCCTGGGACAGGGTTCTGTTGTTTGGCAATCAGCCCCAGCATTTT. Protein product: CASSLPWDRVLLFGNQPQHF.

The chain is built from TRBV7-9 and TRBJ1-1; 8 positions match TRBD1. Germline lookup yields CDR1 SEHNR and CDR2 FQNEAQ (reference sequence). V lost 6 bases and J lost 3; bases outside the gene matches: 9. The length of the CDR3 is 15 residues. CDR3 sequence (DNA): TGTGCCAGCAGTTCCGGACAGGGCCGGGACACTGAAGCTTTCTTT. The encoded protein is CASSSGQGRDTEAFF.

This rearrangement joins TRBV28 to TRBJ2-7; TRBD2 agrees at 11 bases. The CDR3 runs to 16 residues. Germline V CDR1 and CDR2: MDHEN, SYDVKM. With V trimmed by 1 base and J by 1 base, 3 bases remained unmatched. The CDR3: CASSLLGTSGSYEQYF. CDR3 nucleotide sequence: TGTGCCAGCAGTTTATTGGGGACTAGCGGATCCTACGAGCAGTACTTC.

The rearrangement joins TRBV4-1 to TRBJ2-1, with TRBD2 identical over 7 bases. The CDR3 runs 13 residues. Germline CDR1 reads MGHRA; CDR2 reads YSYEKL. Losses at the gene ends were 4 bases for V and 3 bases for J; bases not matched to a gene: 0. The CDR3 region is CASSPGGYNEQFF. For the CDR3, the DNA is TGCGCCAGCAGCCCGGGGGGCTACAATGAGCAGTTCTTC.

This CDR3 is CASSLSINRAVTMNTEAFF. The DNA of the CDR3 is TGCGCCAGCAGCTTGTCCATAAACAGGGCGGTGACCATGAACACTGAAGCTTTCTTT. This chain joins TRBV5-1 and TRBJ1-1, with a weak D call TRBD1 (6 bases). The CDR3 is 19 amino acids. Germline CDR1 SGHRS, CDR2 YFSETQ. Between the trimmed V and J ends, which lost 1 base and 0 bases, there was a span of 22 bases.

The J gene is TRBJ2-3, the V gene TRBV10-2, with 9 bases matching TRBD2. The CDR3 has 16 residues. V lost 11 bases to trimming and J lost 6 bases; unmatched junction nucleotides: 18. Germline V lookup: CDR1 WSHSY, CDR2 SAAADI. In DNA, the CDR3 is TGCGCCGCAGCCCCGGTACTTAGCGGGGGCCGGGATACGCAGTATTTT. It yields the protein CAAAPVLSGGRDTQYF.

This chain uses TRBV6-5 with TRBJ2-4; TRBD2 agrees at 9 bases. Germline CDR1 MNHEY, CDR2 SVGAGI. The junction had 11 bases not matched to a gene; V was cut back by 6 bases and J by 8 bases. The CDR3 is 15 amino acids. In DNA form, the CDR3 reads TGTGCCAGCAGCATTGCCGGGACTAGCTACCACATTCAGTACTTC. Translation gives CASSIAGTSYHIQYF.

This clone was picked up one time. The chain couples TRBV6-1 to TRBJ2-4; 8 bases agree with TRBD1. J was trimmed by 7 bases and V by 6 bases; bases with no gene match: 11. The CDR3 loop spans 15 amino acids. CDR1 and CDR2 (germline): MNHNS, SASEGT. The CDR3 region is CASSASWTGRNIQYF. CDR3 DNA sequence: TGTGCCAGCAGCGCGTCCTGGACAGGGAGGAACATTCAGTACTTC.

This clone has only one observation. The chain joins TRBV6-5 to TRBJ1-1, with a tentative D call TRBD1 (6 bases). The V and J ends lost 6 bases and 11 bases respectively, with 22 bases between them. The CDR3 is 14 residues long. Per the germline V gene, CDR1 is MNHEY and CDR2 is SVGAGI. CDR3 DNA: TGTGCCAGCAGGATCGGGCCGGGGGGAAGGGGGGCTTTCTTT. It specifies CASRIGPGGRGAFF.

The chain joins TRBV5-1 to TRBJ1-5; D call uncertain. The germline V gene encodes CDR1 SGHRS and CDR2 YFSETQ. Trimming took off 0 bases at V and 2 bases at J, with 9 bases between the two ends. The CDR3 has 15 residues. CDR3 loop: CASSLAPGGNQPQHF. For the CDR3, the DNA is TGCGCCAGCAGCTTGGCCCCAGGTGGCAATCAGCCCCAGCATTTT.

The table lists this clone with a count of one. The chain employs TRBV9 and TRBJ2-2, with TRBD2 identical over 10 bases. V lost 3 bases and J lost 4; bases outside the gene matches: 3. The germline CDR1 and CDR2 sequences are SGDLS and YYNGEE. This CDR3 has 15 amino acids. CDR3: CASSGAGGLTGELFF. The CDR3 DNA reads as TGTGCCAGCAGCGGAGCGGGGGGGCTCACCGGGGAGCTGTTTTTT.

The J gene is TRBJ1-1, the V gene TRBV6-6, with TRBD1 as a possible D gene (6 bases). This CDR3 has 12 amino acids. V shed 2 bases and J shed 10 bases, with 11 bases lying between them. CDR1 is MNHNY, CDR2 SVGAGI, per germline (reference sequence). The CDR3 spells CASSYPGHGAFF. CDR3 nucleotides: TGTGCCAGCAGTTACCCGGGACATGGAGCTTTCTTT.

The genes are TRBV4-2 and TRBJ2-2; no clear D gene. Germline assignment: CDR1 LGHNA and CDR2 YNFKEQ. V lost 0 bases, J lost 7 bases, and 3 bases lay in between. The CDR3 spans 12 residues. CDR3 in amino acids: CASSQDVGELFF. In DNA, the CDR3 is TGTGCCAGCAGCCAAGACGTCGGGGAGCTGTTTTTT.

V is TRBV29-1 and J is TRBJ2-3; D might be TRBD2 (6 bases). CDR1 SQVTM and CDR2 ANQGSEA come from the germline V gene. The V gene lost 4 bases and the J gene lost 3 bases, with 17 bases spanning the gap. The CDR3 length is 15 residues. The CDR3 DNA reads TGCAGCGTTGCGGTAGGACTTGCGGGGACAGATACGCAGTATTTT. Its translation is CSVAVGLAGTDTQYF.

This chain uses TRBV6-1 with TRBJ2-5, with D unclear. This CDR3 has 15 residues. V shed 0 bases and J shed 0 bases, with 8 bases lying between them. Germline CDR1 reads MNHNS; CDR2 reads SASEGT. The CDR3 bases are TGTGCCAGCAGTGAAGCCAACGGGTACCAAGAGACCCAGTACTTC. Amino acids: CASSEANGYQETQYF.

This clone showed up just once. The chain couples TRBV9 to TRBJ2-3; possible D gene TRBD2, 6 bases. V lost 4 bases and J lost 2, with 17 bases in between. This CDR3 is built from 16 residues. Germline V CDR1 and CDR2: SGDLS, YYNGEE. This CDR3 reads CASSPGLATITDTQYF. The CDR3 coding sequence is TGTGCCAGCAGCCCCGGTCTAGCGACAATCACAGATACGCAGTATTTT.

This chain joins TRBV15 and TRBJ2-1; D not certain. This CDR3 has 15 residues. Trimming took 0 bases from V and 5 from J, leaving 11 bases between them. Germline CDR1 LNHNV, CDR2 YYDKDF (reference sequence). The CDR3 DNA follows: TGTGCCACCAGCAGAGATCTGAACAGAAACAATGAGCAGTTCTTC. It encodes CATSRDLNRNNEQFF. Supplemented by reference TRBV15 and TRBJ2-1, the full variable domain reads DAMVIQNPRYQVTQFGKPVTLSCSQTLNHNVMYWYQQKSSQAPKLLFHYYDKDFNNEADTPDNFQSRRPNTSFCFLDIRSPGLGDTAMYLCATSRDLNRNNEQFFGPGTRLTVL.

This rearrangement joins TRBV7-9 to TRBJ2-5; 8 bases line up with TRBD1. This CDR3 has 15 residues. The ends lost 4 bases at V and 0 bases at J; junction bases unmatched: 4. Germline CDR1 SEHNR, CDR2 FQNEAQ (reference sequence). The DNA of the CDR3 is TGTGCCAGCAGCTCGGACAGGGTGGACCAAGAGACCCAGTACTTC. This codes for CASSSDRVDQETQYF.

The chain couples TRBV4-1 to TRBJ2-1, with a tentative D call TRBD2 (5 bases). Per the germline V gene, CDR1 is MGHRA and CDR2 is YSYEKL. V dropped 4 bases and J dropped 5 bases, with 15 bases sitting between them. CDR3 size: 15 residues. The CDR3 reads CASSPRAGVNNEQFF. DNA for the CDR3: TGCGCCAGCAGCCCCCGCGCCGGGGTGAACAATGAGCAGTTCTTC.

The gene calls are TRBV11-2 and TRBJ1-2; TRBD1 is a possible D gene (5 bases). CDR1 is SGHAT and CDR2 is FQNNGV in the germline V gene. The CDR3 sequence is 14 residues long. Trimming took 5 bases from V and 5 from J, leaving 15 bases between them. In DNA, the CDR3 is TGTGCCAGCAGCGGGGGGTCGATCCGATATGGCTACACCTTC. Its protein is CASSGGSIRYGYTF.

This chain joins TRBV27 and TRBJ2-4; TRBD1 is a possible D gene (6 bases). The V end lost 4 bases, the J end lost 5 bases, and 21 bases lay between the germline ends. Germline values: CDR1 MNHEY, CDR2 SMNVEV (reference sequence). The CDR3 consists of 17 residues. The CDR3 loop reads CASSSRSGARGQNIQYF. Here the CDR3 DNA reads TGTGCCAGCAGTTCCCGATCTGGCGCCAGGGGTCAAAACATTCAGTACTTC.

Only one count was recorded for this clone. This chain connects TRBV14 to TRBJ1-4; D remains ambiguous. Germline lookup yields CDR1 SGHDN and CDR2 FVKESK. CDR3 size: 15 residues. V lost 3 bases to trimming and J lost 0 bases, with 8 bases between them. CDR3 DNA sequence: TGTGCCAGCAGCCAGCGGATTGCAACTAATGAAAAACTGTTTTTT. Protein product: CASSQRIATNEKLFF.

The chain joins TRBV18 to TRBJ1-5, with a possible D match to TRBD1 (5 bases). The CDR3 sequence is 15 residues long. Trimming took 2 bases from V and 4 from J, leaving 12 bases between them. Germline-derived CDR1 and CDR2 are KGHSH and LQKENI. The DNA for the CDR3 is TGTGCCAGCTCACCAGGGCAGGGTAGGAATCAGCCCCAGCATTTT. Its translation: CASSPGQGRNQPQHF.